This T cell receptor (beta chain) was sequenced for a study of cytotoxic CD8 clonotypes in ibrutinib-treated CLL (dated by TCRdb to about 2021). About the investigation overall: The cohort had about a dozen relapsed/refractory and approximately 14 treatment-naive patients; 17 to 18 were IGHV unmutated. An average of approximately 260,000 productive templates and approximately 90,000 productive rearrangements was obtained per sample. Longitudinal samples were available for about 30% of the 86 trial participants. Partial responses were observed in about 24 patients and complete responses in 2; after a median follow-up of around 68 months, remission was maintained in 15 or so patients and progression was observed in roughly twelve. The response samples were drawn at a median of approximately 11 months into treatment, with a range of roughly 6 to 40 months. Cryopreserved peripheral blood mononuclear cells were collected before treatment, at response, and at either disease progression or sustained remission. Overall study outcomes, separate from this receptor: At baseline, clonality was higher than in age-matched healthy donors and showed a strong correlation with circulating CD8+ T-cell counts. Clonality increased at ibrutinib response, stayed stable in sustained remission, and fell back toward baseline at progression. Sustained-remission and progressing patients did not have matched sampling times, and lymph node repertoires were not examined. Public clonotypes were found to be uncommon and were observed to contract or remain stable during treatment; the increase in clonality was shown to reflect expansion of private clonotypes at ibrutinib response.

The germline V gene provides CDR1 SGHTA and CDR2 FQGNSA. Trimmed from V: 2 bases; trimmed from J: 7 bases; junction bases lacking a gene match: 7. The CDR3 has 16 amino acids, counting the end cysteine and phenylalanine. The DNA shown is the 48-base CDR3, in frame from base 1. For TCR beta library preparation, roughly 2 micrograms of genomic DNA were isolated from cryopreserved PBMCs. High-throughput TCR beta sequencing was performed on longitudinal blood samples from CLL patients receiving ibrutinib monotherapy. The patients took part in an open-label, single-center phase 2 trial of ibrutinib monotherapy. Each clonotype received, on average, approximately 9.9x coverage in deep resolution sequencing performed on a MiSeq, where the target depth lay between 1 in 1 million and 1 in 200,000 T cells. The immunoSEQ hsTCRB Kit was used to generate TCR beta libraries. The authors' analysis ran thus. Data were analyzed with ImmunoSEQ Data Assistant and ImmunoSEQ Analyzer, with V, D and J genes assigned per IMGT definitions. Clonality, which ranges from 0 to 1, was calculated by subtracting the normalized Shannon entropy of productive rearrangement frequencies from one. Only overrepresented clonotypes making up at least 0.05% of the repertoire of each patient were included in the public clonotype analysis. Repertoires from thirteen age-matched healthy donors in immuneACCESS were used as clonality controls. TCRdb carries this immuneACCESS record with in-frame sequences only. Its versions omit some clonotypes, under half of them owing to an unresolved V gene in the studies checked, with the rest unexplained. The V and J calls and clone size are taken from that table; D and trimming were inferred from the DNA. The sample table lists around 300,000 clones, almost 80% of them with a count of one. The ten largest clones represent 5.5% to 8% of the sample.

Turning to this clone: What this receptor recognizes is not known. Base qualities are not at hand, and no much larger clone is one base apart.

The chain is made from TRBV7-2 and TRBJ2-2, and 10 bases in between align with TRBD1. The clonotype comes from a human donor with chronic lymphocytic leukemia. The source was PBMCs, collected before ibrutinib treatment. The CDR3 is CASSLLGTGVGGELFF. The sequence in DNA is TGTGCCAGCAGCTTACTGGGGACAGGGGTTGGCGGGGAGCTGTTTTTT.